The 7 T cell receptor beta chains below come from one sample, sequenced in a study of memory CD8 T cells in hepatitis C reinfection. Time point of the sample: peak reinfection, 3 to 8 weeks after reinfection detection. TCR sequencing was done directly ex vivo on sorted cells, without expansion in vitro. Profiling relied on immunoSEQ multiplex PCR, and the TCRdb table lists in-frame clones only, not all of them. The sample has fewer than 50,000 clones; 85% to 90% are singletons. Sequencing was performed on naive CD8+ T cells sorted from blood. All receptors derive from a man between 18 and 29 years old with hepatitis C virus infection.

The chain employs TRBV2 and TRBJ2-7, with D hard to call. CDR1 SNHLY and CDR2 FYNNEI come from the germline V gene. V was shortened by 3 bases and J by 2 bases, with 5 bases between the two germline ends. This CDR3 contains 12 residues. In DNA form, the CDR3 reads TGTGCCAGCAGTGACCGTCCCTACGAGCAGTACTTC. Its protein product is CASSDRPYEQYF.

As to this clone: The junction does not match germline at one end; this may be a read error. The same CDR3 arises from other DNA sequences in this sample as well. The rearrangement uses TRBV25-1 and TRBJ1-6, with D maybe TRBD1 (5 bases). This CDR3 region has 17 residues. Germline CDR1 and CDR2: MGHDK and SYGVNS. This chain's CDR3 is CASSEGGLSSYNSPLHF. Written as DNA, the CDR3 is TGTGCCAGCAGTGAAGGGGGACTGTCCTCCTATAATTCCCCCCTCCACTTT.

V and J are TRBV27 and TRBJ2-5, with unresolved D. The CDR3 has 15 amino acids. Trimming removed 5 bases at V and 5 bases at J, with 18 bases between. CDR1 and CDR2 from the germline V gene are MNHEY and SMNVEV (reference sequence). The CDR3 sequence is CASSPRPVAAETQYF. In DNA form, the CDR3 reads TGTGCCAGCAGTCCTCGCCCGGTCGCGGCCGAGACCCAGTACTTC.

The chain joins TRBV9 to TRBJ2-1, with D tentatively TRBD2 (6 bases). This CDR3 has 15 residues. Trimming took off 1 base at V and 8 bases at J, with 16 bases between the two ends. The germline V gene has CDR1 SGDLS and CDR2 YYNGEE. CDR3 bases: TGTGCCAGCAGCGTATTTGGAGGGGCACGATATGAGCAGTTCTTC. Translating it yields CASSVFGGARYEQFF.

The chain carries TRBV13 and TRBJ2-1; 12 nucleotides agree with TRBD2. This CDR3 has 18 amino acids. Trimming took 0 bases from V and 7 from J; bases not matched to a gene: 10. Germline lookup yields CDR1 PRHDT and CDR2 FYEKMQ (reference sequence). In DNA form, the CDR3 reads TGTGCCAGCAGCTTAGGGACTAGCGGGAGCAATATCATGAATGAGCAGTTCTTC. Its translation is CASSLGTSGSNIMNEQFF.

The rearrangement joins TRBV7-9 to TRBJ2-7, with TRBD2 matching over 7 bases. With V trimmed by 5 bases and J by 3 bases, 7 bases remained unmatched. The CDR3 sequence is 14 residues long. Germline values: CDR1 SEHNR, CDR2 FQNEAQ (reference sequence). CDR3 sequence: CASSGGDRIYEQYV. The CDR3, as DNA: TGTGCCAGCAGCGGGGGGGACCGCATCTACGAGCAGTACGTC.

The V gene is TRBV27, the J gene TRBJ1-1, with 9 bases fitting TRBD1. Germline CDR1 is MNHEY and CDR2 is SMNVEV (reference sequence). The CDR3 has 15 residues. J was trimmed by 2 bases and V by 5 bases; bases with no gene match: 6. Here the CDR3 DNA reads TGTGCCAGCAGTCCCCGGGACAGGGTAAACACTGAAGCTTTCTTT. Protein sequence: CASSPRDRVNTEAFF.